There are a few counts of the clone carrying this T cell receptor delta chain. The antigen is not known. The sample is drawn from a study of Vδ1+ human thymocytes. Points from the study as a whole: In the thymus, TRG and TRD repertoires looked highly polyclonal with Gaussian CDR3 lengths.

Extracted RNA was reverse transcribed into cDNA. Pooled V-gene forward primers with one constant-region reverse primer generated the CDR3 amplicons by multiplex PCR. TCRdb re-called clones from the multiplex PCR reads using CATT. The repertoire holds around 19,000 delta-chain clones, with 7% to 8.5% as singletons. The CDR3 has 19 residues. J gave up 12 bases and V 0 bases, and 21 bases lay outside the gene matches. Germline CDR1 TSWWSYY, CDR2 QGS. The rearrangement uses TRDV1 and TRDJ1; 11 nucleotides agree with TRDD3. The receptor comes from a child younger than two who had congenital heart surgery. The sample consisted of Vdelta1+ gamma-delta thymocytes from the thymus. Subset reported: FACS-sorted CD3+ TCRalphabeta- TCRVdelta1+ TCRVdelta2- thymocytes. The CDR3 nucleotides read TGTGCTCTTGGGGAACTAGTTCCCCTACTAGGTCCTGGGGGATACAAAGTCATCTTT. This codes for CALGELVPLLGPGGYKVIF.